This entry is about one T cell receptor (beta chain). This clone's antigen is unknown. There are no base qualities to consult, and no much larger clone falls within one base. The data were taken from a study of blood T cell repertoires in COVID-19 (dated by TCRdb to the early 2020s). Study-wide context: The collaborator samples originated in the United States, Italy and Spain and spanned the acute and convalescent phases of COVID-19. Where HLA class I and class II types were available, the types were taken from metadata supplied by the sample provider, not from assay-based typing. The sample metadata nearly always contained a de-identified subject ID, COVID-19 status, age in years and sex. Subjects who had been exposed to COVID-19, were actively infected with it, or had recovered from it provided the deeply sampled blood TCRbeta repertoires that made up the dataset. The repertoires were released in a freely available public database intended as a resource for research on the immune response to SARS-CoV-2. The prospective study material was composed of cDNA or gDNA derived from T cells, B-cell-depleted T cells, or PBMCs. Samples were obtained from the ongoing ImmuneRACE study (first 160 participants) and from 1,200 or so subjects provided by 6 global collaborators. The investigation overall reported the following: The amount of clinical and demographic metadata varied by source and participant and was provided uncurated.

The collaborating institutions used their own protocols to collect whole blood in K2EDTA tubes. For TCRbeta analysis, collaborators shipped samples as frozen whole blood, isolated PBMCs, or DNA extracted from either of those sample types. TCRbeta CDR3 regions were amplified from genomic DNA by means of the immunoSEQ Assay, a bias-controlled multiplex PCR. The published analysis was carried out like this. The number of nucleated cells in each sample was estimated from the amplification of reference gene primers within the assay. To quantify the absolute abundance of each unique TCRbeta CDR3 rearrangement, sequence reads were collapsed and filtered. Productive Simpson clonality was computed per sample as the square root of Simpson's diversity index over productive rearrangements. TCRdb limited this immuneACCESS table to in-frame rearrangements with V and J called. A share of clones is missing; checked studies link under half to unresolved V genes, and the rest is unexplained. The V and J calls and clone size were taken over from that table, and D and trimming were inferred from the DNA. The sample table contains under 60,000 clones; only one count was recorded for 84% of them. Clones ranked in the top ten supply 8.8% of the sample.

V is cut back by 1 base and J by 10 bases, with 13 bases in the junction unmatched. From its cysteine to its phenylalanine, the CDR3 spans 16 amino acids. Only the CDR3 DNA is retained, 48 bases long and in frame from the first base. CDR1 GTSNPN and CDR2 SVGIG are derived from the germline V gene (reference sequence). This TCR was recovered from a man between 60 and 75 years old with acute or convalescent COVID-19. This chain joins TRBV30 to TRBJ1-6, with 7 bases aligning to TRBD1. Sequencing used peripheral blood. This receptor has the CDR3 CAWSAYIQGIGSPLHF. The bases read TGTGCCTGGAGTGCCTACATACAGGGGATAGGATCACCCCTCCACTTT.